The 27 T cell receptor beta chains below all came from one sample that was sequenced in a study of T cells in localized non-small cell lung cancer. Profiling relied on immunoSEQ multiplex PCR, and the TCRdb table lists in-frame clones only, not all of them. The sample includes approximately 2,000 clones, around 23% seen only once; the top ten take over 15%. Sequenced here: normal lung tissue next to the tumor, sampled before any cancer treatment. These receptors came from a man between 40 and 70 years old with stage II lung adenocarcinoma.

The chain recombines TRBV19 with TRBJ1-2; TRBD1 agrees at 9 bases. The CDR3 has 15 residues. Trimming at V came to 5 bases and at J to 1 base, leaving 5 bases not matched to a gene. Germline loops: CDR1 LNHDA, CDR2 SQIVND (reference sequence). CDR3 bases: TGTGCCAGTAGTCGTGGGACAGGGATTAACTATGGCTACACCTTC. This codes for CASSRGTGINYGYTF. Filled out from reference TRBV19 and TRBJ1-2, the complete variable domain reads DGGITQSPKYLFRKEGQNVTLSCEQNLNHDAMYWYRQDPGQGLRLIYYSQIVNDFQKGDIAEGYSVSREKKESFPLTVTSAQKNPTAFYLCASSRGTGINYGYTFGSGTRLTVV.

This clone is categorized as large. The CDR3 nucleotides are TGTGCCAGCAGCTTAATAGGTGGAGTGGGCCAGGAGAATGAGCAGTTCTTC. This sequence encodes CASSLIGGVGQENEQFF. This chain connects TRBV11-3 to TRBJ2-1, with D hard to call. The length of the CDR3 is 17 residues. Trimming removed 2 bases from V and 7 bases from J, with 21 bases in between. Germline values: CDR1 SGHNT, CDR2 YENEEA.

This clone was seen only a few times. The chain has TRBV10-3 and TRBJ2-5; possibly TRBD1 for D (6 bases). The germline V and J ends were trimmed by 2 bases and 4 bases, with 14 bases remaining between them. The CDR3 is 15 amino acids. The V gene's germline CDR1 is ENHRY and CDR2 SYGVKD. CDR3 sequence reads: CAISEPGDRAETQYF. CDR3 DNA: TGTGCCATCAGTGAGCCAGGGGATAGGGCAGAGACCCAGTACTTC.

This clone was found a few times. V usage is TRBV11-3 and J usage is TRBJ2-7, with 10 bases that match TRBD1. The germline CDR1 and CDR2 sequences are SGHNT and YENEEA. There are 15 residues in the CDR3. V shed 5 bases and J 4 bases; nucleotides not matched to a gene: 8. The CDR3 region is CASSLIPGQGYEQYF. CDR3 coding DNA: TGTGCCAGCAGCCTCATCCCGGGACAGGGGTACGAGCAGTACTTC.

This clone is medium-sized by share. The chain is built from TRBV11-3 and TRBJ1-2; D is unclear. The CDR3 length is 15 residues. Trimming cost V 5 bases and J 3 bases, with 16 bases left between them. Germline V lookup: CDR1 SGHNT, CDR2 YENEEA. Here the CDR3 reads CASSPGSILYYGYTF. CDR3 sequence (DNA): TGTGCCAGCAGCCCGGGGTCCATCCTATACTATGGCTACACCTTC.

The CDR3 DNA reads as TGTGCCAGCAGTCTTACTCATCAGGACACCAGCTTTGGCTACACCTTC. This codes for CASSLTHQDTSFGYTF. The chain links TRBV6-8 to TRBJ1-2, with D perhaps matching TRBD1 (5 bases). CDR3 length: 16 amino acids. The germline V and J ends were trimmed by 5 bases and 7 bases, with 23 bases remaining between them. Germline assignment: CDR1 MNHGY and CDR2 SAAAGT.

DNA of the CDR3: TGTGCCTGGGGGACAGGGCCTTACCTTAATGAGCAGTTCTTC. Translated, it gives CAWGTGPYLNEQFF. This chain uses TRBV30 with TRBJ2-1, with 9 bases fitting TRBD1. The junction had 9 bases not matched to a gene; V was cut back by 5 bases and J by 7 bases. CDR1 and CDR2 (germline): GTSNPN, SVGIG (reference sequence). This CDR3 has 14 amino acids.

The gene calls are TRBV5-1 and TRBJ2-2, with 11 nucleotides matching TRBD2. The CDR3 contains 14 residues. Germline CDR1 SGHRS, CDR2 YFSETQ. V was clipped by 4 bases and J by 6 bases; unmatched bases: 2. The CDR3 is CASSVSGGAGELFF. The CDR3 DNA reads TGCGCCAGCAGCGTTAGCGGGGGGGCCGGGGAGCTGTTTTTT.

In its sample, this clone is medium-sized. This chain uses TRBV6-8 with TRBJ1-6; maybe TRBD1 (6 bases). Germline lookup yields CDR1 MNHGY and CDR2 SAAAGT. Trimming cost V 1 base and J 10 bases, with 14 bases left between them. This CDR3 spans 15 amino acids. The CDR3 DNA follows: TGTGCCAGCAGTTACTGGCAGGGGTCAGAATCACCCCTCCACTTT. Amino acids: CASSYWQGSESPLHF.

This clone was counted only a few times. The chain has TRBV6-8 and TRBJ2-7, with D perhaps being TRBD1 or TRBD2 (5 bases each). This CDR3 has 13 amino acids. Germline CDR1 MNHGY, CDR2 SAAAGT. Trimming took off 0 bases at V and 4 bases at J, with 7 bases between the two ends. In DNA, the CDR3 is TGTGCCAGCAGTTACTCGAGGGGTTACGAGCAGTACTTC. Residues: CASSYSRGYEQYF.

This clone was counted only a few times. The rearrangement joins TRBV15 to TRBJ1-2; D is undetermined. Between the trimmed V and J ends, which lost 1 base and 5 bases, there was a span of 14 bases. Germline assignment: CDR1 LNHNV and CDR2 YYDKDF (reference sequence). The CDR3 is 15 residues long. The CDR3 region has the DNA TGTGCCACCAGCAGAGGGACGGAAAGATCGTATGGCTACACCTTC. Translation gives CATSRGTERSYGYTF.

This clone was seen only a few times. The chain couples TRBV11-3 to TRBJ1-6, with TRBD1 as a possible D gene (5 bases). In germline, CDR1 is SGHNT, CDR2 YENEEA. This CDR3 spans 16 amino acids. V lost 3 bases and J 4 bases, leaving 13 bases between the germline ends. The CDR3 DNA follows: TGTGCCAGCAGCTTGGATTCGGGGCCATATAATTCACCCCTCCACTTT. This gives the protein CASSLDSGPYNSPLHF.

This clone appeared a few times. The rearrangement uses TRBV5-1 and TRBJ1-1, with TRBD1 matching over 8 bases. Germline V lookup: CDR1 SGHRS, CDR2 YFSETQ. CDR3 size: 15 residues. J gave up 1 base and V 2 bases, and 4 bases lay outside the gene matches. CDR3 coding DNA: TGCGCCAGCAGCTTTTCCGGGACAGGGAACACTGAAGCTTTCTTT. Translating it yields CASSFSGTGNTEAFF.

Judged by abundance, this clone is medium-sized (0.01 to 0.1%). The V gene is TRBV9, the J gene TRBJ1-1; unclear D gene. This CDR3 is built from 12 residues. The germline V and J ends were trimmed by 1 base and 0 bases, with 1 base remaining between them. Germline CDR1 and CDR2: SGDLS and YYNGEE. The CDR3 DNA reads as TGTGCCAGCAGCGTAATGAACACTGAAGCTTTCTTT. This translates into CASSVMNTEAFF.

This clone has just a few counts. This sequence joins TRBV11-3 and TRBJ1-4, with TRBD1 as a possible D gene (6 bases). CDR1 SGHNT and CDR2 YENEEA come from the germline V gene. Trimming left V 5 bases short and J 5 bases short, with 18 bases between. CDR3 length: 16 amino acids. In DNA, the CDR3 is TGTGCCAGCAGCCCAGTCGCCGGACAGCAGAATGAAAAACTGTTTTTT. It yields the protein CASSPVAGQQNEKLFF.

This clone is medium-sized. This chain links TRBV11-3 with TRBJ2-7, with 9 bases identical to TRBD2. J lost 7 bases, V lost 4 bases, and 11 bases had no gene match. The CDR3 runs 15 residues. Germline V gene lookup returns CDR1 SGHNT and CDR2 YENEEA. The CDR3 here is CASSSLLAGSLEQYF. CDR3 bases: TGTGCCAGCAGCTCCCTCCTAGCGGGGAGCCTGGAGCAGTACTTC. Together with reference TRBV11-3 and TRBJ2-7, the CDR3 gives the full variable domain: EAGVVQSPRYKIIEKKQPVAFWCNPISGHNTLYWYLQNLGQGPELLIRYENEEAVDDSQLPKDRFSAERLKGVDSTLKIQPAELGDSAVYLCASSSLLAGSLEQYFGPGTRLTVT.

This chain connects TRBV19 to TRBJ2-3; unclear D gene. The germline CDR1 and CDR2 sequences are LNHDA and SQIVND (reference sequence). The CDR3 has 15 residues. V was trimmed by 2 bases and J by 2 bases, leaving 11 bases between them. CDR3 residues: CASSISSSNTDTQYF. CDR3 DNA: TGTGCCAGTAGTATATCTAGTTCTAACACAGATACGCAGTATTTT.

This clone was counted between two and nine times. The chain couples TRBV28 to TRBJ1-6; 8 positions match TRBD1. In germline, CDR1 is MDHEN, CDR2 SYDVKM. The V and J ends lost 5 bases and 8 bases, in that order; junction bases with no gene match: 14. The CDR3 contains 17 residues. The DNA of the CDR3 is TGTGCCAGCAGTCCCCCGCGACAGGGGATTTACGATTCACCCCTCCACTTT. Translation: CASSPPRQGIYDSPLHF.

The chain uses TRBV19 and TRBJ2-5; D is unresolved. Germline V gives CDR1 LNHDA, CDR2 SQIVND (reference sequence). Trimming took 6 bases from V and 3 from J, leaving 11 bases between them. This CDR3 has 13 amino acids. This CDR3 reads CASSWGGEETQYF. In nucleotides, the CDR3 is TGTGCCAGTAGCTGGGGTGGGGAAGAGACCCAGTACTTC.

The chain recombines TRBV15 with TRBJ1-2; tentative D call: TRBD1 (6 bases). CDR3 size: 16 residues. Germline lookup yields CDR1 LNHNV and CDR2 YYDKDF (reference sequence). V was cut by 8 bases and J by 4 bases, with 23 bases left in between. In DNA form, the CDR3 reads TGTGCCACCCGAAGGGTTAAGGGGGAGGTGAGCTATGGCTACACCTTC. Its translation: CATRRVKGEVSYGYTF.

This clone ranks as large (0.1 to 1%). The chain is built from TRBV9 and TRBJ2-1; tentatively, D is TRBD2 (5 bases). This CDR3 region has 13 residues. The V gene's germline CDR1 is SGDLS and CDR2 YYNGEE. V was shortened by 6 bases and J by 4 bases, with 11 bases between the two germline ends. In DNA, the CDR3 is TGTGCCAGCAAAATAGCGTTATACAATGAGCAGTTCTTC. Amino acids: CASKIALYNEQFF. The full variable domain, its missing parts supplied by reference TRBV9 and TRBJ2-1, is DSGVTQTPKHLITATGQRVTLRCSPRSGDLSVYWYQQSLDQGLQFLIQYYNGEERAKGNILERFSAQQFPDLHSELNLSSLELGDSALYFCASKIALYNEQFFGPGTRLTVL.

In its sample, this clone is medium-sized (0.01 to 0.1%). This rearrangement joins TRBV11-3 to TRBJ2-3; D is possibly TRBD1 or TRBD2 (6 bases each). This CDR3 is 15 amino acids long. V was shortened by 3 bases and J by 1 base, with 11 bases between the two germline ends. Germline CDR1 reads SGHNT; CDR2 reads YENEEA. The CDR3 reads CASSFGGGGTDTQYF. DNA for the CDR3: TGTGCCAGCAGCTTTGGGGGCGGGGGCACAGATACGCAGTATTTT.

The gene calls are TRBV6-8 and TRBJ2-7; TRBD1 is a possible D gene (5 bases). V was shortened by 8 bases and J by 5 bases, with 13 bases between the two germline ends. The CDR3 covers 12 residues. Germline V CDR1 and CDR2: MNHGY, SAAAGT. For the CDR3, the DNA is TGTGCCAGCGGTTTTCAGGGAAACGAGCAGTACTTC. It specifies CASGFQGNEQYF.

Relative to its sample, this clone is large (0.1 to 1%). The CDR3 sequence: CASKASLYNEQFF. CDR3 coding DNA: TGTGCCAGCAAGGCTTCTCTCTACAATGAGCAGTTCTTC. This chain connects TRBV9 to TRBJ2-1; D is uncertain. The V and J ends lost 6 bases and 3 bases respectively, with 10 bases between them. Germline V gene lookup returns CDR1 SGDLS and CDR2 YYNGEE. CDR3 length: 13 amino acids.

CDR3 nucleotide sequence: TGTGCCTGGAGTGTAGGGGGAGGTTATAATTCACCCCTCCACTTT. Translation: CAWSVGGGYNSPLHF. The J gene is TRBJ1-6, the V gene TRBV30; the D gene is possibly TRBD1 (6 bases). Per the germline V gene, CDR1 is GTSNPN and CDR2 is SVGIG (reference sequence). The CDR3 runs 15 residues. The V gene lost 0 bases and the J gene lost 4 bases, with 10 bases spanning the gap.

A few counts support this clone. One end of the junction varies from germline; a read error may be responsible. The V and J genes are TRBV7-2 and TRBJ2-5; D not resolved. The CDR3 has 13 amino acids. Germline V gives CDR1 SGHTA, CDR2 FQGNSA. CDR3 amino acids: CASSLSLLVTRDF. In DNA, the CDR3 is TGTGCCAGCAGCTTAAGTCTCTTGGTGACAAGAGACTTC.

Judged by abundance, this clone is large. This chain joins TRBV11-3 and TRBJ2-5; no definite D call. CDR1 SGHNT and CDR2 YENEEA come from the germline V gene. Between the trimmed V and J ends, which lost 8 bases and 1 base, there was a span of 14 bases. The CDR3 is made up of 14 amino acids. The CDR3, as DNA: TGTGCCAGCCGGTCTACAGCGTTCCAAGAGACCCAGTACTTC. Translated, it gives CASRSTAFQETQYF.